This T cell receptor beta chain originates from a study of blood T cell repertoires in COVID-19. The CDR3 covers 12 residues. The V gene lost 6 bases and the J gene lost 0 bases, with 6 bases spanning the gap. Germline lookup yields CDR1 KGHSH and CDR2 LQKENI. Worth noting for this clone: At the DNA level, this CDR3 is encoded by other sequences in the same sample as well.

The data were produced by immunoSEQ multiplex PCR, yet TCRdb's version contains in-frame clones alone and is incomplete. This sample has about 330,000 clones, with approximately 84% found just once. The TCR comes from a woman aged 25-40 years who had recovered from COVID-19. The genes are TRBV18 and TRBJ2-7; D not resolved. Sequencing was performed on PBMCs or T cells enriched from blood (not recorded which). The chain's CDR3 is CASSPSSYEQYF. In DNA form, the CDR3 reads TGTGCCAGCTCCCCTAGCTCCTACGAGCAGTACTTC.